This T cell receptor (beta chain) was captured by sequencing in a study of OX40 agonist ivuxolimab in advanced cancers. Study at large: Three patients, one with hepatocellular carcinoma and two with cutaneous melanoma, responded partially.

The CDR3 is 15 residues long. The V gene's germline CDR1 is MDHEN and CDR2 SYDVKM. Losses at the gene ends were 11 bases for V and 6 bases for J; bases not matched to a gene: 16. Assay used: immunoSEQ multiplex PCR; TCRdb lists only in-frame clones, some missing. The sample lists around 140,000 clones, about nine tenths seen once, with approximately 0.99% in the top ten. This receptor was obtained from an adult with an advanced solid tumor such as melanoma, head and neck, liver or kidney cancer. This chain uses TRBV28 with TRBJ2-1, with TRBD2 identical over 7 bases. The material was CD4+ or CD8+ T cells sorted from blood, obtained in a trial of the OX40 agonist ivuxolimab. DNA of the CDR3: TGTGCCCCACACCCCGGGAGGCCCAGTGGCAATGAGCAGTTCTTC. Translating it yields CAPHPGRPSGNEQFF. The complete variable domain, with remaining parts taken from reference TRBV28 and TRBJ2-1, reads DVKVTQSSRYLVKRTGEKVFLECVQDMDHENMFWYRQDPGLGLRLIYFSYDVKMKEKGDIPEGYSVSREKKERFSLILESASTNQTSMYLCAPHPGRPSGNEQFFGPGTRLTVL.